This entry concerns a single TCR beta chain. In the original analysis: Cell counts per sample came from amplifying reference gene primers. Clones were read by immunoSEQ multiplex PCR, and TCRdb kept only the in-frame ones, dropping some. V, J and clone size reflect that table, while D and trimming were determined from the DNA. The sample carries about 140,000 clones, around 90% recorded once. The data are from a study of blood T cell repertoires in COVID-19. For the study at large: Specimens from acute and convalescent COVID-19 originated in the United States, Italy and Spain. T cells, B-cell-depleted T cells, or PBMCs supplied cDNA or gDNA.

Per the germline V gene, CDR1 is MNHEY and CDR2 is SVGEGT. The CDR3 is 16 amino acids. Deletions cut 0 bases from V and 3 bases from J, with 12 bases between. The sequencing sample was made of peripheral blood. The sequence was obtained from a woman aged 55 to 70 with acute or convalescent COVID-19. V and J are TRBV6-2 or TRBV6-3 and TRBJ1-5; possibly TRBD1 for D (6 bases). CDR3 amino acids: CASSYSGQYYNQPQHF. The CDR3 region has the DNA TGTGCCAGCAGTTACTCGGGACAATACTACAATCAGCCCCAGCATTTT.